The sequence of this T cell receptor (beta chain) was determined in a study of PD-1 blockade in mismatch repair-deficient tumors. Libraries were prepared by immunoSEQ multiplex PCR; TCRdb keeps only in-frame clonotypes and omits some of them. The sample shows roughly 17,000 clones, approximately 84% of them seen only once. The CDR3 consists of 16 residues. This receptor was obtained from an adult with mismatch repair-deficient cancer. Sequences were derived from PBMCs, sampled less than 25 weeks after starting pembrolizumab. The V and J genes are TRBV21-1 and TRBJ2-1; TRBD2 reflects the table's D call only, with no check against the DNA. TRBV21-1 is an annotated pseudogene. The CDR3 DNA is TGTGCCAGCAGCAAAAGGCGCGGGCCCCACTTGGATGAGCAGTTCTTC. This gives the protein CASSKRRGPHLDEQFF.